Sequencing of this TCR beta chain was carried out in a study of blood T cell repertoires in COVID-19. Generated by immunoSEQ multiplex PCR, the TCRdb table keeps only in-frame clones and is missing some. The table has 110,000 to 150,000 clones, 88% seen once. This CDR3 has 15 amino acids. The V gene's germline CDR1 is MDHEN and CDR2 SYDVKM. A remark on this clone: One end of the junction is discordant with germline, which a read error may explain.

Sequencing was carried out using peripheral blood. The clonotype comes from a man between 65 and 79 years old with acute or convalescent COVID-19. This chain uses TRBV28 with TRBJ2-3; 9 positions agree with TRBD2. The CDR3 loop reads CASSPWTSATNTQYF. CDR3 nucleotide sequence: TGTGCCAGCAGTCCGTGGACTAGCGCCACAAATACGCAGTATTTT.